This T cell receptor (beta chain) was sequenced during a study of blood T cell repertoires in COVID-19. In the study overall: Donors in the United States, Italy and Spain gave samples during acute or convalescent COVID-19. T cells, B-cell-depleted T cells, or PBMCs supplied cDNA or gDNA.

In the original workflow: Reference gene primer amplification gave nucleated cell count estimates. The data were produced by immunoSEQ multiplex PCR, yet TCRdb's version contains in-frame clones alone and is incomplete. That table furnishes V, J and clone size, whereas the DNA furnished D and trimming. This table holds some 180,000 clones, about three quarters found once. The ends lost 3 bases at V and 4 bases at J; junction bases unmatched: 4. The CDR3 runs 15 residues. The specimen sequenced was peripheral blood. The clonotype originates from a woman aged 50 to 60 with active or convalescent COVID-19. The chain combines TRBV5-3 with TRBJ1-3; 10 bases are shared with TRBD1. TRBV5-3 falls under the ORF class, with uncertain function. The CDR3 DNA sequence: TGTGCCAGAAGCTCTGGACAGGGGGTCGGAAACACCATATATTTT. The encoded protein is CARSSGQGVGNTIYF.